These 7 T cell receptor beta chains originate from one sample sequenced in a study of prognosis after radiotherapy for stage I lung cancer. Genomic DNA served as the source from which two-round multiplex PCR generated TCR beta CDR3 amplicons. During first-round PCR, primers specific to each TRBV and TRBJ gene were used. Using its own MiXCR run on the multiplex PCR reads, TCRdb lists one record per CDR3 protein. The data hold fewer than 14,000 distinct CDR3 sequences, with approximately 58% observed a single time. The material sequenced was PBMCs, taken before or after stereotactic body radiation therapy (not recorded which). These receptors all come from a donor older than 45 with non-small cell lung cancer.

The V gene is TRBV4-2, the J gene TRBJ2-1, with D maybe TRBD1 (5 bases). The length of the CDR3 is 16 residues. Per the germline V gene, CDR1 is LGHNA and CDR2 is YNFKEQ. Trimming removed 0 bases from V and 1 base from J, with 10 bases in between. The CDR3, as DNA: TGTGCCAGCAGCCAAGAGGCAAGGGGATCCTACAATGAGCAGTTCTTC. Protein: CASSQEARGSYNEQFF.

CDR3 region: CASSNSQNTEAFF. As DNA, the CDR3 is TGTGCCAGCAGCAACAGTCAGAACACTGAAGCTTTCTTT. The J gene is TRBJ1-1, the V gene TRBV7-9; D remains ambiguous. The ends were cut back, 5 bases at V and 1 base at J, with 8 bases in the middle. Germline loops: CDR1 SEHNR, CDR2 FQNEAQ (reference sequence). This CDR3 contains 13 residues.

The V and J genes are TRBV6-5 and TRBJ1-6, with D unresolved. Germline values: CDR1 MNHEY, CDR2 SVGAGI. Trimming shortened V by 4 bases and J by 7 bases, and 17 bases separated the two germline ends. The CDR3 has 16 amino acids. The CDR3 DNA follows: TGTGCCAGCAGTTCCCGTCCTCCCCCTGTCAATTCACCCCTCCACTTT. It is translated as CASSSRPPPVNSPLHF.

V gene TRBV7-9 combines with J gene TRBJ2-7, with TRBD1 identical over 7 bases. V lost 5 bases, J lost 0 bases, and 7 bases stayed unmatched. The germline CDR1 and CDR2 sequences are SEHNR and FQNEAQ (reference sequence). CDR3 length equals 15 residues. The CDR3 DNA is TGTGCCAGCAGCCCCGGGGACAGACCCTCCTACGAGCAGTACTTC. This translates into CASSPGDRPSYEQYF.

This clonotype appeared once. One base separates it from a far larger clone, so it is likely a read error. The chain joins TRBV7-9 to TRBJ2-1; D may be TRBD1 (5 bases). The germline V and J ends were trimmed by 2 bases and 7 bases, with 18 bases remaining between them. Germline V gene sequence: CDR1 SEHNR, CDR2 FQNEAQ (reference sequence). The CDR3 contains 16 residues. The CDR3 loop reads CASSLRHGANSNEQFF. The CDR3 DNA follows: TGTGCCAGCAGCTTAAGGCATGGGGCCAATTCGAATGAGCAGTTCTTC.

The chain recombines TRBV6-1 with TRBJ2-7, with a possible D match to TRBD1 (6 bases). V shed 6 bases and J shed 0 bases, with 9 bases lying between them. The CDR3 loop spans 13 amino acids. Germline-derived CDR1 and CDR2 are MNHNS and SASEGT. The CDR3 DNA follows: TGTGCCAGCAGAGCAGGGGACTCCTACGAGCAGTACTTC. Residues: CASRAGDSYEQYF.

The V call is TRBV9, the J call TRBJ2-7; the D is unclear. The length of the CDR3 is 13 residues. Germline assignment: CDR1 SGDLS and CDR2 YYNGEE. The V end lost 4 bases, the J end lost 1 base, and 9 bases lay between the germline ends. CDR3 nucleotides: TGTGCCAGCAGCTTAGGGCTATCCTACGAGCAGTACTTC. This sequence encodes CASSLGLSYEQYF.